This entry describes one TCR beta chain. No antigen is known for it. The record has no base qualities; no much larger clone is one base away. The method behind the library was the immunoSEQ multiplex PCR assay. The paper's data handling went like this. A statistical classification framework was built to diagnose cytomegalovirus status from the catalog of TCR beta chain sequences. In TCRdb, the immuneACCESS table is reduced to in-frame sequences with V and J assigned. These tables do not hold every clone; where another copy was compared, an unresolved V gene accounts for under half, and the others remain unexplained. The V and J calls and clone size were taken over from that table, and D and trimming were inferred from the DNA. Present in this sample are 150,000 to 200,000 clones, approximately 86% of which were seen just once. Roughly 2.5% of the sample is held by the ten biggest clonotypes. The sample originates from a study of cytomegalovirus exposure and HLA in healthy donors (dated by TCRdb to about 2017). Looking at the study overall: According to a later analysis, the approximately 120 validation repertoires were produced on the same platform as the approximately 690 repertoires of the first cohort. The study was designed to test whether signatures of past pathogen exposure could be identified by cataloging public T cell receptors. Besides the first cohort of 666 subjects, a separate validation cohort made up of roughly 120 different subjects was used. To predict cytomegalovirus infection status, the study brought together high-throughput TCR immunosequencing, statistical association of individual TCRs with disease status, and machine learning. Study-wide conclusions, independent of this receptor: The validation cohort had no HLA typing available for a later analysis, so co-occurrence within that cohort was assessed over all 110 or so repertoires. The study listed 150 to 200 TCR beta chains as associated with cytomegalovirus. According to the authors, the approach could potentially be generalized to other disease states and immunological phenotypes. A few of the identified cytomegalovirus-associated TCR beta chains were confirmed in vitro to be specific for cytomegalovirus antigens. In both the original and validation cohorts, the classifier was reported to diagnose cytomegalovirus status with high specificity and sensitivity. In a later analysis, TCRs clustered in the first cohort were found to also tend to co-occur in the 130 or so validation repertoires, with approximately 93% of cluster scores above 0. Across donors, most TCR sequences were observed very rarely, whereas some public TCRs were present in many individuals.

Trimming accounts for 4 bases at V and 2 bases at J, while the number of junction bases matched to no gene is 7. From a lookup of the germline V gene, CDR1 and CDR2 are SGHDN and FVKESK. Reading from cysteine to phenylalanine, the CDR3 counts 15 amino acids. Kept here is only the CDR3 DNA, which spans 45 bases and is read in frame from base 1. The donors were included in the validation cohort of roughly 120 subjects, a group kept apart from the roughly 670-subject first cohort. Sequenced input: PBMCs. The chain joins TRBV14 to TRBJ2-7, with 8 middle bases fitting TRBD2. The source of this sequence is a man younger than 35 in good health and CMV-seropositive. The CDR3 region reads CASSLTSELPYEQYF. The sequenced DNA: TGTGCCAGCAGCCTGACTAGCGAGTTACCCTACGAGCAGTACTTC.